This paragraph covers one T cell receptor beta chain sequence. The antigen remains unidentified. It was through 5'RACE template switching that TCR cDNA was made, with a universal primer site and UMIs added. MiXCR, applied by TCRdb to the 5' RACE reads, yields one record per CDR3 protein. The data contain 200,000 to 300,000 distinct CDR3 sequences, 10% to 15% of them singletons. This record belongs to a study of T cells after yellow fever vaccination. Overall study findings and caveats: Post-booster reappearance was seen for most primary-vaccination clones (about 96% CD4, around 88% CD8). Bulk-population clonotypes that are abundant could appear as contaminants in FACS-sorted repertoires. Some clonotypes were seen in both the CD4 and the CD8 compartments. These made up a small share and likely arose from convergent recombination.

Per the germline V gene, CDR1 is MDHEN and CDR2 is SYDVKM. Germline trimming cut 6 bases from V and 8 bases from J; bases unmatched to any gene: 11. The CDR3 extends over 15 amino acids. The sequenced sample was CD4+ T cells sorted from PBMCs, obtained 45 days after the yellow fever booster vaccination. The rearrangement uses TRBV28 and TRBJ2-1, with 9 bases fitting TRBD2. This TCR was sampled from a man younger than 40 who received the YFV17D yellow fever vaccine. For the CDR3, the DNA is TGTGCCAGCAGCTCCCCGGGACTAGCTTCGGATGAGCAGTTCTTC. Encoded protein: CASSSPGLASDEQFF.